The 21 T cell receptor beta chains below were found in one sample sequenced in a study of T cell responses to AZD1222 COVID-19 vaccine. The data were produced by immunoSEQ multiplex PCR, yet TCRdb's version contains in-frame clones alone and is incomplete. The sample has around 69,000 clones, 84% seen once. Sequencing used peripheral blood, obtained on day 0 of AZD1222 vaccination. The receptor set was obtained from an adult in good health.

The V call is TRBV5-1, the J call TRBJ1-4, with D maybe TRBD1 (5 bases). V lost 3 bases, J lost 5 bases, and 17 bases lay in between. The CDR3 contains 16 residues. Germline V gene lookup returns CDR1 SGHRS and CDR2 YFSETQ. CDR3 in amino acids: CASSWGSGPGNEKLFF. The CDR3 nucleotides are TGCGCCAGCAGCTGGGGGTCAGGGCCAGGCAATGAAAAACTGTTTTTT.

The chain links TRBV3-1 (or the pseudogene TRBV3-2) to TRBJ2-1; the D gene is possibly TRBD2 (5 bases). V was clipped by 0 bases and J by 9 bases, with 18 bases between them. In germline, CDR1 is LGHDT, CDR2 YNNKEL (reference sequence). This CDR3 is 16 amino acids long. CDR3 protein: CASSQDTLSPGGEQFF. In DNA, the CDR3 is TGTGCCAGCAGCCAAGATACGCTGAGCCCCGGAGGTGAGCAGTTCTTC.

This chain uses TRBV18 with TRBJ1-1; no firm D call. Germline-derived CDR1 and CDR2 are KGHSH and LQKENI. Between the trimmed V and J ends, which lost 4 bases and 0 bases, there was a span of 6 bases. The CDR3 is 13 amino acids. CDR3 region: CASSLDLNTEAFF. CDR3 bases: TGTGCCAGCTCACTAGACTTGAACACTGAAGCTTTCTTT.

The chain recombines TRBV5-5 with TRBJ2-5, with 12 bases that match TRBD2. The CDR3 totals 14 residues. V lost 4 bases and J lost 3; bases outside the gene matches: 1. Germline V gene sequence: CDR1 SGHKS, CDR2 YYEKEE (reference sequence). This CDR3 reads CASSRTSGEETQYF. CDR3 sequence (DNA): TGTGCCAGCAGCAGGACTAGCGGGGAAGAGACCCAGTACTTC. The full variable domain, in which reference TRBV5-5 and TRBJ2-5 provide the parts outside the CDR3, is DAGVTQSPTHLIKTRGQQVTLRCSPISGHKSVSWYQQVLGQGPQFIFQYYEKEERGRGNFPDRFSARQFPNYSSELNVNALLLGDSALYLCASSRTSGEETQYFGPGTRLLVL.

On this clone itself: A junction end diverges from the germline sequence, so it may reflect a read error. The J gene is TRBJ1-1, the V gene TRBV3-1 (or the pseudogene TRBV3-2); D is ambiguous. Germline values: CDR1 LGHDT, CDR2 YNNKEL (reference sequence). The CDR3 extends over 16 amino acids. The CDR3 here is CASSRLFQALKTEAFF. The CDR3 DNA follows: TGTGCCAGCAGCCGTTTATTCCAAGCGTTGAAAACTGAAGCTTTCTTT.

The chain is built from TRBV28 and TRBJ2-1; 9 positions agree with TRBD1. Germline assignment: CDR1 MDHEN and CDR2 SYDVKM. After removal of 6 bases from V and 1 base from J, the junction contained 4 bases not matched to a gene. This CDR3 is 15 amino acids long. The CDR3 is CASSPDRGSYNEQFF. In nucleotides, the CDR3 is TGTGCCAGCAGCCCGGACAGGGGTTCCTACAATGAGCAGTTCTTC.

V is TRBV7-9 and J is TRBJ2-7, with D maybe TRBD1 (6 bases). Germline lookup yields CDR1 SEHNR and CDR2 FQNEAQ (reference sequence). The CDR3 is 13 amino acids. V shed 4 bases and J shed 4 bases, with 11 bases lying between them. The CDR3 region has the DNA TGTGCCAGCAGCTCCGCGGACAGTTACGAGCAGTACTTC. Translated: CASSSADSYEQYF. Filled out from reference TRBV7-9 and TRBJ2-7, the complete variable domain reads DTGVSQNPRHKITKRGQNVTFRCDPISEHNRLYWYRQTLGQGPEFLTYFQNEAQLEKSRLLSDRFSAERPKGSFSTLEIQRTEQGDSAMYLCASSSADSYEQYFGPGTRLTVT.

V usage is TRBV2 and J usage is TRBJ2-4, with D possibly being TRBD1 (5 bases). Germline CDR1 SNHLY, CDR2 FYNNEI. This CDR3 spans 14 amino acids. Trimming left V 4 bases short and J 8 bases short, with 15 bases between. CDR3 DNA sequence: TGTGCCAGCAGTGGGGTCAGGGCCTCGGACATTCAGTACTTC. It codes for CASSGVRASDIQYF.

CDR3 region: CASSTDRTYEQYF. In nucleotides, the CDR3 is TGTGCCAGTAGTACGGACAGAACCTACGAGCAGTACTTC. This chain links TRBV19 with TRBJ2-7; D may be TRBD1 (6 bases). The V gene lost 4 bases and the J gene lost 2 bases, with 9 bases spanning the gap. Germline CDR1 reads LNHDA; CDR2 reads SQIVND (reference sequence). The CDR3 contains 13 residues.

This clone was observed once. The genes are TRBV18 and TRBJ1-2, with unresolved D. CDR1 is KGHSH, CDR2 LQKENI, per germline. This CDR3 contains 16 residues. Trimming removed 3 bases from V and 4 bases from J, with 18 bases in between. The CDR3 nucleotides are TGTGCCAGCTCACCGAGACCGCCGGGAGATGTCTATGGCTACACCTTC. This codes for CASSPRPPGDVYGYTF.

V usage is TRBV4-1 and J usage is TRBJ2-7; D gene uncertain. Trimming cost V 1 base and J 2 bases, with 6 bases left between them. The length of the CDR3 is 13 residues. Germline CDR1 reads MGHRA; CDR2 reads YSYEKL. The CDR3 sequence is CASSQGQAYEQYF. DNA of the CDR3: TGCGCCAGCAGCCAAGGTCAGGCCTACGAGCAGTACTTC.

This chain joins TRBV7-8 and TRBJ1-3; D may be TRBD1 (5 bases). Germline values: CDR1 SGHVS, CDR2 FQNEAQ. This CDR3 has 16 residues. The V gene lost 1 base and the J gene lost 1 base, with 11 bases spanning the gap. The CDR3 region is CASSLGGRWSGNTIYF. CDR3 sequence (DNA): TGTGCCAGCAGCTTAGGGGGCCGCTGGTCTGGAAACACCATATATTTT. The full variable domain, with the rest looked up from reference TRBV7-8 and TRBJ1-3, is GAGVSQSPRYKVAKRGQDVALRCDPISGHVSLFWYQQALGQGPEFLTYFQNEAQLDKSGLPSDRFFAERPEGSVSTLKIQRTQQEDSAVYLCASSLGGRWSGNTIYFGEGSWLTVV.

V and J are TRBV15 and TRBJ2-1; the match to TRBD1 covers 8 bases. V gave up 0 bases and J gave up 0 bases; unmatched junction bases: 7. This CDR3 is 18 amino acids long. Germline V CDR1 and CDR2: LNHNV, YYDKDF (reference sequence). As DNA, the CDR3 is TGTGCCACCAGCAGAGATCCAGGGGGCCCTTACTCCTACAATGAGCAGTTCTTC. Encoded protein: CATSRDPGGPYSYNEQFF.

The V call is TRBV19, the J call TRBJ2-7, with TRBD2 matching over 9 bases. V dropped 5 bases and J dropped 2; count of bases not matched to a gene: 4. The CDR3 extends over 14 amino acids. CDR1 LNHDA and CDR2 SQIVND come from the germline V gene (reference sequence). CDR3: CASSLRLAAYEQYF. The CDR3 DNA is TGTGCCAGTAGTCTTCGACTAGCGGCCTACGAGCAGTACTTC.

The chain combines TRBV28 with TRBJ1-2, with 12 bases lining up with TRBD1. This CDR3 is 15 amino acids long. Losses at the gene ends were 1 base for V and 4 bases for J; bases not matched to a gene: 1. In germline, CDR1 is MDHEN, CDR2 SYDVKM. The CDR3 protein is CASSLSGQGAYGYTF. CDR3 sequence (DNA): TGTGCCAGCAGTTTATCGGGACAGGGGGCCTATGGCTACACCTTC.

This sequence joins TRBV3-1 (or the pseudogene TRBV3-2) and TRBJ1-1; 8 nucleotides match TRBD1. CDR3 length: 18 residues. With 2 bases clipped from V and 1 base from J, the junction kept 12 bases outside the gene matches. Germline loops: CDR1 LGHDT, CDR2 YNNKEL (reference sequence). The CDR3 sequence is CASSQRLPRDRRNTEAFF. In DNA, the CDR3 is TGTGCCAGCAGCCAAAGGCTCCCCCGGGACAGGAGGAACACTGAAGCTTTCTTT.

The CDR3 DNA follows: TGTGCCAGCAGCATCGGACAGGGCCGGGCTTTCTTT. It yields the protein CASSIGQGRAFF. The chain joins TRBV6-2 or TRBV6-3 to TRBJ1-1; 8 bases line up with TRBD1. CDR1 is MNHEY and CDR2 is SVGEGT in the germline V gene. Trimming took 6 bases from V and 11 from J; bases not matched to a gene: 8. The CDR3 covers 12 residues.

The chain is built from TRBV19 and TRBJ1-1, with unresolved D. Trimming stripped 8 bases from V and 0 bases from J, with 13 bases between. Germline lookup yields CDR1 LNHDA and CDR2 SQIVND (reference sequence). This CDR3 region has 14 residues. CDR3 residues: CASSFEAMNTEAFF. Written as DNA, the CDR3 is TGTGCCAGTTCTTTCGAGGCTATGAACACTGAAGCTTTCTTT.

The chain combines TRBV7-2 with TRBJ2-5; TRBD2 matches 12 bases. In germline, CDR1 is SGHTA, CDR2 FQGNSA. V lost 5 bases and J lost 5; bases outside the gene matches: 6. The CDR3 has 15 residues. CDR3 DNA sequence: TGTGCCAGCAGCGTCGGACTAGCGGGGATTGAGACCCAGTACTTC. It yields the protein CASSVGLAGIETQYF.

The rearrangement uses TRBV28 and TRBJ1-2; D is unclear. Germline V CDR1 and CDR2: MDHEN, SYDVKM. Trimming left V 6 bases short and J 6 bases short, with 14 bases between. The CDR3 loop spans 13 amino acids. DNA for the CDR3: TGTGCCAGCAGCCCCGTGGGATTGAATGGCTACACCTTC. It encodes CASSPVGLNGYTF.

V is TRBV4-2 and J is TRBJ1-2, with D unresolved. Germline V gene lookup returns CDR1 LGHNA and CDR2 YNFKEQ. The ends were cut back, 4 bases at V and 0 bases at J, with 9 bases in the middle. The CDR3 extends over 14 amino acids. In DNA form, the CDR3 reads TGTGCCAGCAGCCCTCGGACCGCTAACTATGGCTACACCTTC. Its translation is CASSPRTANYGYTF.